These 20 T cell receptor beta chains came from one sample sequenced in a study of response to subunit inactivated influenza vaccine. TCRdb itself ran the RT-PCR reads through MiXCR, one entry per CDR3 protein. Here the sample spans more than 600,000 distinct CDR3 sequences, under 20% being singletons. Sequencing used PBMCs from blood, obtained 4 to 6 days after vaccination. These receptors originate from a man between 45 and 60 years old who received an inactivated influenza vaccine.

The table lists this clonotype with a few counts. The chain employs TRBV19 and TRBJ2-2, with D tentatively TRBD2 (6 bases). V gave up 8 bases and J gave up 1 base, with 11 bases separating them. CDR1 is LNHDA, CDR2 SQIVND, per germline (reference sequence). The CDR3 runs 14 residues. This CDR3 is CASRGTVNTGELFF. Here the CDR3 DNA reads TGTGCCAGTCGGGGGACGGTGAACACCGGGGAGCTGTTTTTT.

CDR3 nucleotide sequence: TGCGCCAGCAGCTTTTTCAGGACGAACACCGGGGAGCTGTTTTTT. Translated, it gives CASSFFRTNTGELFF. The chain joins TRBV5-1 to TRBJ2-2; D remains unclear. Germline V gene sequence: CDR1 SGHRS, CDR2 YFSETQ. V was trimmed by 2 bases and J by 0 bases, leaving 8 bases between them. The CDR3 extends over 15 amino acids.

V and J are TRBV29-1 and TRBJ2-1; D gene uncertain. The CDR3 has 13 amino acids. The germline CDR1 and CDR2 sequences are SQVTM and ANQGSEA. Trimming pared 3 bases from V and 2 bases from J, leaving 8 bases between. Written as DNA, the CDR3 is TGCAGCGTTGAGGGAATTACCTACAATGAGCAGTTCTTC. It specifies CSVEGITYNEQFF.

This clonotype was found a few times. CDR3: CASSPRTSGSDEQFF. CDR3 in DNA: TGTGCCAGCAGTCCGCGGACTAGCGGGAGCGATGAGCAGTTCTTC. The chain is built from TRBV12-3 or TRBV12-4 and TRBJ2-1, with TRBD2 identical over 13 bases. The CDR3 covers 15 residues. J lost 8 bases, V lost 5 bases, and 6 bases had no gene match.

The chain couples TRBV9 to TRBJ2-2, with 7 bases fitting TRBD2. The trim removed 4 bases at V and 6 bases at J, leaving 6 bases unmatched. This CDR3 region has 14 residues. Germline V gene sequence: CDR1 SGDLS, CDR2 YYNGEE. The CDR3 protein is CASSPRLASGELFF. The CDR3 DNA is TGTGCCAGCAGCCCTCGACTAGCATCCGGGGAGCTGTTTTTT.

In nucleotides, the CDR3 is TGCGCCAGCAGGATACACAGGGGTAGTAATGAAAAACTGTTTTTT. As protein: CASRIHRGSNEKLFF. The chain has TRBV10-1 and TRBJ1-4; 7 nucleotides agree with TRBD1. The CDR3 length is 15 residues. Looked up from germline, CDR1 is WNHNN and CDR2 is SYGVQD (reference sequence). V lost 6 bases, J lost 4 bases, and 8 bases stayed unmatched.

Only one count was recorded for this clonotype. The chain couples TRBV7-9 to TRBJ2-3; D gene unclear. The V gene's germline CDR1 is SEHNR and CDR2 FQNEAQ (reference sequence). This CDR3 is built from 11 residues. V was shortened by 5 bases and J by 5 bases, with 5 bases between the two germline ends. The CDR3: CASSEQDTQYF. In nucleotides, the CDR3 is TGTGCCAGCAGCGAGCAAGATACGCAGTATTTT.

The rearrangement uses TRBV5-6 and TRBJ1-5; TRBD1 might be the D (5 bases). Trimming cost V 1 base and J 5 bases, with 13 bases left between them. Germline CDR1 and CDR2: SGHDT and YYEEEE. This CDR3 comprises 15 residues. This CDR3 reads CASSLIGARDQPQHF. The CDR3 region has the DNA TGTGCCAGCAGCTTGATTGGGGCTAGGGATCAGCCCCAGCATTTT.

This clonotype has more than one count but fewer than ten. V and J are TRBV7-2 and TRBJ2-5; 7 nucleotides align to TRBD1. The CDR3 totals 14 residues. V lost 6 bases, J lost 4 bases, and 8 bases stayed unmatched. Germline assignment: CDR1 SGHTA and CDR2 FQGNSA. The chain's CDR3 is CASSDRQGLETQYF. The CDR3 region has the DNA TGTGCCAGCAGTGATCGACAGGGATTAGAGACCCAGTACTTC. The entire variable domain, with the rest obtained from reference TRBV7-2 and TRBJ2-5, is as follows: GAGVSQSPSNKVTEKGKDVELRCDPISGHTALYWYRQSLGQGLEFLIYFQGNSAPDKSGLPSDRFSAERTGGSVSTLTIQRTQQEDSAVYLCASSDRQGLETQYFGPGTRLLVL.

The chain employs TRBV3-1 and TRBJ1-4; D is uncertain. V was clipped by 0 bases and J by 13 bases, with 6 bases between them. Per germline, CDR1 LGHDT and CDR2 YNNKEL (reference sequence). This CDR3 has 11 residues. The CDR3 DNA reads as TGTGCCAGCAGCCAAGAGGGAGGACTGTTTTTT. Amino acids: CASSQEGGLFF.

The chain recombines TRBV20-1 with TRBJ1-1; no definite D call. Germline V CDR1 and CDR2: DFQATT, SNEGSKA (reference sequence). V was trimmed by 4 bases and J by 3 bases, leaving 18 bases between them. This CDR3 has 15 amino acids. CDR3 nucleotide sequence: TGCAGTGCTATCCGCCACGCGGCACACGACACTGAAGCTTTCTTT. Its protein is CSAIRHAAHDTEAFF.

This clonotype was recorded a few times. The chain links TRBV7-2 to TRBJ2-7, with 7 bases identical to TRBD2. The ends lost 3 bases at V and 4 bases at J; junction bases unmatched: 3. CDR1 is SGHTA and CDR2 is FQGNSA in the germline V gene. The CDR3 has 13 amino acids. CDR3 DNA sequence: TGTGCCAGCAGCTTGGGAGGGAGATACGAGCAGTACTTC. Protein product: CASSLGGRYEQYF. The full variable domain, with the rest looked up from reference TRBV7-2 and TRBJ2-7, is GAGVSQSPSNKVTEKGKDVELRCDPISGHTALYWYRQSLGQGLEFLIYFQGNSAPDKSGLPSDRFSAERTGGSVSTLTIQRTQQEDSAVYLCASSLGGRYEQYFGPGTRLTVT.

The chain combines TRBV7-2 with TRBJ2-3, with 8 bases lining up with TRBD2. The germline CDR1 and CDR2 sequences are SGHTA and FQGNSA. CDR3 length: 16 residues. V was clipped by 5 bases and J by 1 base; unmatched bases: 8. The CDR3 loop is CASSPQRGWGTDTQYF. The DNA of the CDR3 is TGTGCCAGCAGCCCCCAGCGGGGGTGGGGCACAGATACGCAGTATTTT.

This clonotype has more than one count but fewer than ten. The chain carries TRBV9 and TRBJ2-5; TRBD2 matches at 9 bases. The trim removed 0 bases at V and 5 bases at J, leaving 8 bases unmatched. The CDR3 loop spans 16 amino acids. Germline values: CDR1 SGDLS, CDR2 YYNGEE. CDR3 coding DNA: TGTGCCAGCAGCGTAGGTGGCGGGGGGGCTCGGGAGACCCAGTACTTC. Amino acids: CASSVGGGGARETQYF.

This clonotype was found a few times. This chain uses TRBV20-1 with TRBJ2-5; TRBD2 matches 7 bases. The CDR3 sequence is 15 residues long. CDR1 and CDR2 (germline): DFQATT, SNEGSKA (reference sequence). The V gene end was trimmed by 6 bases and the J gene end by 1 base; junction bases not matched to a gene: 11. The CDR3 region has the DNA TGCAGTGCCGCCCCCTCGGGACTACCCCAAGAGACCCAGTACTTC. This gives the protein CSAAPSGLPQETQYF.

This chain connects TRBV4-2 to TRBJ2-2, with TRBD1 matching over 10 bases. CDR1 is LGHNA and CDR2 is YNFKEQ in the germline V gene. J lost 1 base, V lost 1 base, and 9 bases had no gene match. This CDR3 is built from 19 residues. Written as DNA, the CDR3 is TGTGCCAGCAGCCAAGTGGGACAGGGGAGCGGGTGGAACACCGGGGAGCTGTTTTTT. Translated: CASSQVGQGSGWNTGELFF.

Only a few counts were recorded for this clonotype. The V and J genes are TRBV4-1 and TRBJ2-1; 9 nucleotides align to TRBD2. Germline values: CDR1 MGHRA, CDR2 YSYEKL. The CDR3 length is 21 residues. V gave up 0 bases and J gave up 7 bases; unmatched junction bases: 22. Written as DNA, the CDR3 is TGCGCCAGCAGCCAAGACCTACTGACTAGCGGCGATCAGAAATTCCAAAATGAGCAGTTCTTC. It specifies CASSQDLLTSGDQKFQNEQFF.

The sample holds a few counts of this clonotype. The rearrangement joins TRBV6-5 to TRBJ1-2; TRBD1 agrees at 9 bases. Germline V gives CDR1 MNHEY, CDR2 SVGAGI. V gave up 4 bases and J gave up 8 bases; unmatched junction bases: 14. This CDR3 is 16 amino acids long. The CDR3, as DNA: TGTGCCAGCAGTTCCCTTTCCGGGACAGGGTTTCGGGGCTACACCTTC. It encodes CASSSLSGTGFRGYTF.

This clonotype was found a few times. CDR3 nucleotides: TGCAGTGCTAGAGGTACCTCCGGCAGGCAAGCCTACGAGCAGTACTTC. This translates into CSARGTSGRQAYEQYF. This chain uses TRBV20-1 with TRBJ2-7; no definite D call. Germline assignment: CDR1 DFQATT and CDR2 SNEGSKA (reference sequence). The germline V and J ends were trimmed by 1 base and 2 bases, with 18 bases remaining between them. The CDR3 is made up of 16 amino acids.

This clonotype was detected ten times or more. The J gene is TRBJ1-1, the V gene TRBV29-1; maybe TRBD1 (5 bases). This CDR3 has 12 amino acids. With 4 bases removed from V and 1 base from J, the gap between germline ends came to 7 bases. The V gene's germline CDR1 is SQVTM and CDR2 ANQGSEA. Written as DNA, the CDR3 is TGCAGCGTTGGGGGCAAGAACACTGAAGCTTTCTTT. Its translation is CSVGGKNTEAFF.